A selection of T cell receptor beta chains follows, all from one sample in a study of cytomegalovirus exposure and HLA in healthy donors. Libraries were prepared by immunoSEQ multiplex PCR; TCRdb keeps only in-frame clonotypes and omits some of them. This table has 150,000 to 200,000 clones, roughly four fifths appearing once. The specimen was PBMCs. The source of these receptors is a man aged 25-45 years in good health and CMV-seronegative. The CDR3 runs from the conserved cysteine through the conserved F or W. The D gene is left open where the match is weak. A clone size is listed for some rows: how often the clone was seen (once, few, many), or a class if it is expanded.

j_gene	abundance	v_gene	d_gene	CDR3aa	CDR3nt
TRBJ2-7	.	TRBV19	TRBD2	CASSIGGTSGSYEQYF	TGTGCCAGTAGTATAGGAGGAACTAGCGGGTCCTACGAGCAGTACTTC
TRBJ1-2	.	TRBV5-4	.	CASSTGIYGYTF	TGTGCCAGCAGCACAGGGATTTATGGCTACACCTTC
TRBJ2-5	.	TRBV7-3	.	CASSFLDGTQYF	TGTGCCAGCAGCTTCCTAGATGGGACCCAGTACTTC
TRBJ1-1	few	TRBV28	.	CASSTPRGFRTEAFF	TGTGCCAGCAGTACCCCCCGGGGGTTTAGAACTGAAGCTTTCTTT
TRBJ2-7	.	TRBV7-9	TRBD2	CASSPKRGLASYEQYF	TGTGCCAGCAGCCCCAAGAGGGGACTAGCTTCCTACGAGCAGTACTTC
TRBJ1-2	.	TRBV9	.	CASSVGSGYTF	TGTGCCAGCAGCGTAGGGAGTGGCTACACCTTC
TRBJ2-1	.	TRBV2	.	CASLRDSPDREQFF	TGTGCCAGCCTCCGGGACTCCCCTGATAGGGAGCAGTTCTTC
TRBJ2-3	.	TRBV2	.	CASLADAQDTQYF	TGTGCCAGCCTAGCTGACGCCCAAGATACGCAGTATTTT
TRBJ2-5	.	TRBV28	TRBD1	CASSDRTGNQETQYF	TGTGCCAGCAGTGACCGGACAGGGAACCAAGAGACCCAGTACTTC
TRBJ2-7	.	TRBV28	.	CASSSSGGLEQYF	TGTGCCAGCAGTTCATCGGGGGGCCTCGAGCAGTACTTC
TRBJ2-7	.	TRBV4-1	TRBD2	CASSRPPLAGEAQYF	TGCGCCAGCAGCCGCCCCCCGTTAGCGGGGGAAGCCCAGTACTTC
TRBJ1-1	.	TRBV7-9	.	CASSFSGSGTEAFF	TGTGCCAGCAGCTTCAGTGGCAGCGGCACTGAAGCTTTCTTT
TRBJ2-5	.	TRBV11-2	.	CASSLAAHLETQYF	TGTGCCAGCAGCTTAGCCGCGCACTTAGAGACCCAGTACTTC
TRBJ2-7	once	TRBV10-3	.	CAIGQAYEQYF	TGTGCCATCGGTCAGGCCTACGAGCAGTACTTC
TRBJ1-2	.	TRBV28	.	CASRLGGFHGYTF	TGTGCCAGCAGGCTAGGGGGATTCCATGGCTACACCTTC
TRBJ2-7	.	TRBV4-1	TRBD1	CASRGQGNEQYF	TGCGCCAGCAGGGGACAGGGGAACGAGCAGTACTTC
TRBJ1-3	.	TRBV23-1	.	CASSQVVVKGDTIYF	TGCGCCAGCAGTCAGGTTGTCGTCAAAGGGGACACCATATATTTT
TRBJ2-7	.	TRBV18	TRBD2	CASSPAGVGEQYF	TGTGCCAGCTCACCGGCGGGGGTGGGTGAGCAGTACTTC